Following are 22 T cell receptor beta chains from one sample sequenced in a study of T-cell memory formation after mild COVID-19. TCRdb ran MiXCR on the 5' RACE reads and lists one entry per CDR3 protein. The sample has about 310,000 distinct CDR3 sequences; about 16% are singletons. The sequenced sample was PBMCs or a T cell subset sorted from them (not recorded which). These receptors were collected from a man aged 18 to 30 who had mild COVID-19 (a few samples of this study predate the infection). Cell type and time point are not known.

This clonotype came up a few times. This chain uses TRBV6-5 with TRBJ1-2; D ambiguous. This CDR3 region has 16 residues. The V and J ends lost 0 bases and 5 bases respectively, with 16 bases between them. Germline-derived CDR1 and CDR2 are MNHEY and SVGAGI. CDR3 DNA: TGTGCCAGCAGTTACTCGGTTTCGGGGTCGGGGTATGGCTACACCTTC. Its translation is CASSYSVSGSGYGYTF.

This clonotype showed up many times. The chain is built from TRBV5-1 and TRBJ1-6; 7 nucleotides line up with TRBD1. The J segment lost 3 bases and the V segment lost 3 bases, leaving 3 bases of the junction unmatched. The germline gives CDR1 SGHRS, CDR2 YFSETQ. The CDR3 contains 15 residues. CDR3 loop: CASSSRDSYNSPLHF. The CDR3 DNA reads as TGCGCCAGCAGCTCGAGGGACAGCTATAATTCACCCCTCCACTTT.

V and J are TRBV5-1 and TRBJ1-3; no firm D call. CDR3 length: 14 residues. CDR1 is SGHRS, CDR2 YFSETQ, per germline. V dropped 0 bases and J dropped 6 bases, with 10 bases sitting between them. The CDR3: CASSLGGQENTIYF. For the CDR3, the DNA is TGCGCCAGCAGCTTGGGGGGTCAAGAAAACACCATATATTTT. Complete variable domain (other parts from reference TRBV5-1 and TRBJ1-3): KAGVTQTPRYLIKTRGQQVTLSCSPISGHRSVSWYQQTPGQGLQFLFEYFSETQRNKGNFPGRFSGRQFSNSRSEMNVSTLELGDSALYLCASSLGGQENTIYFGEGSWLTVV.

This clonotype was found many times. The CDR3: CASSLQAGIVTDTQYF. The CDR3 nucleotides are TGTGCCAGCAGCTTGCAGGCAGGGATAGTCACAGATACGCAGTATTTT. This rearrangement joins TRBV5-5 to TRBJ2-3, with D possibly being TRBD1 (5 bases). The CDR3 has 16 residues. V dropped 1 base and J dropped 2 bases, with 14 bases sitting between them. Germline V gene sequence: CDR1 SGHKS, CDR2 YYEKEE (reference sequence).

This clonotype was found a few times. The rearrangement joins TRBV29-1 to TRBJ2-2; perhaps D is TRBD1 or TRBD2 (5 bases each). Germline V gene lookup returns CDR1 SQVTM and CDR2 ANQGSEA. The CDR3 contains 14 residues. Deletions cut 5 bases from V and 4 bases from J, with 14 bases between. The CDR3 DNA is TGCAGCGTTCTCCCGGGTGGGGGCACCGGGGAGCTGTTTTTT. Protein: CSVLPGGGTGELFF.

This clonotype has a handful of counts. The genes are TRBV25-1 and TRBJ2-3; 10 bases map to TRBD1. Looked up from germline, CDR1 is MGHDK and CDR2 is SYGVNS. This CDR3 comprises 14 residues. With 4 bases clipped from V and 4 bases from J, the junction kept 2 bases outside the gene matches. In DNA, the CDR3 is TGTGCCAGCAGTGCGGGACAGGGGCCAGATACGCAGTATTTT. Its translation: CASSAGQGPDTQYF.

V is TRBV7-9 and J is TRBJ2-5; 7 nucleotides agree with TRBD2. In germline, CDR1 is SEHNR, CDR2 FQNEAQ (reference sequence). The junction had 20 bases not matched to a gene; V was cut back by 0 bases and J by 7 bases. The CDR3 consists of 19 residues. The CDR3 coding sequence is TGTGCCAGCAGCTTAGCCGGTCCCTCCCGGCGGGGGAGCGAAGGGACCCAGTACTTC. This codes for CASSLAGPSRRGSEGTQYF.

CDR3 in amino acids: CAWSRTTSGGYTF. CDR3 DNA: TGTGCCTGGAGTCGAACAACATCGGGGGGCTACACCTTC. The chain is built from TRBV30 and TRBJ1-2, with D unresolved. V lost 2 bases to trimming and J lost 8 bases, with 15 bases between them. CDR1 and CDR2 (germline): GTSNPN, SVGIG (reference sequence). This CDR3 region has 13 residues.

The genes are TRBV29-1 and TRBJ1-5; no definite D call. This CDR3 has 12 amino acids. Looked up from germline, CDR1 is SQVTM and CDR2 is ANQGSEA. The V gene lost 2 bases and the J gene lost 8 bases, with 10 bases spanning the gap. The CDR3 spells CSVEHPGEPQHF. CDR3 sequence (DNA): TGCAGCGTTGAACACCCCGGAGAGCCCCAGCATTTT.

V usage is TRBV6-1 and J usage is TRBJ2-7, with 7 nucleotides matching TRBD1. Germline CDR1 and CDR2: MNHNS and SASEGT. The CDR3 sequence is 13 residues long. Germline trimming cut 0 bases from V and 11 bases from J; bases unmatched to any gene: 7. CDR3 loop: CASSEAGQPEKYV. The CDR3, as DNA: TGTGCCAGCAGTGAAGCGGGACAGCCCGAAAAGTACGTC.

This clonotype was counted a few times. The chain links TRBV7-2 to TRBJ2-6; 9 bases are a match to TRBD1. V lost 5 bases to trimming and J lost 3 bases; unmatched junction nucleotides: 8. Germline lookup yields CDR1 SGHTA and CDR2 FQGNSA. The CDR3 spans 17 residues. The CDR3 DNA is TGTGCCAGCAGCCGCCCGGACAGGGGACGTGGGGCCAACGTCCTGACTTTC. As protein: CASSRPDRGRGANVLTF.

The rearrangement uses TRBV29-1 and TRBJ2-1; the D gene is possibly TRBD1 (5 bases). The CDR3 runs 12 residues. V lost 4 bases to trimming and J lost 4 bases, with 8 bases between them. Germline lookup yields CDR1 SQVTM and CDR2 ANQGSEA. CDR3 loop: CSVVGAYNEQFF. In DNA form, the CDR3 reads TGCAGCGTTGTAGGGGCTTACAATGAGCAGTTCTTC.

This clonotype has more than one count but fewer than ten. This chain joins TRBV7-3 and TRBJ2-1, with TRBD2 matching 14 bases. Germline values: CDR1 SGHTA, CDR2 FQGTGA. The CDR3 length is 17 residues. V lost 0 bases to trimming and J lost 8 bases; unmatched junction nucleotides: 6. CDR3 in DNA: TGTGCCAGCAGCTTAACTGGGACTAGCGGGGGTCCGGATGAGCAGTTCTTC. This sequence encodes CASSLTGTSGGPDEQFF.

Only a few counts were recorded for this clonotype. The gene calls are TRBV2 and TRBJ2-3, with D tentatively TRBD1 or TRBD2 (5 bases each). Germline V gene data show CDR1 as SNHLY and CDR2 as FYNNEI. This CDR3 region has 13 residues. With 6 bases removed from V and 6 bases from J, the gap between germline ends came to 13 bases. The CDR3 sequence: CASSADWGDTQYF. CDR3 nucleotide sequence: TGTGCCAGCAGCGCGGACTGGGGGGATACGCAGTATTTT.

The CDR3 reads CASSLGGPNRAFF. The CDR3 DNA sequence: TGCGCCAGCAGCTTGGGGGGTCCCAACAGAGCTTTCTTT. V gene TRBV5-1 combines with J gene TRBJ1-1, with D unclear. The CDR3 length is 13 residues. Germline-derived CDR1 and CDR2 are SGHRS and YFSETQ. Trimming shortened V by 0 bases and J by 10 bases, and 13 bases separated the two germline ends.

This clonotype was seen only a few times. In DNA, the CDR3 is TGTGCCAGCAGCTCAGATATAGGGGAAAAACTGTTTTTT. This sequence encodes CASSSDIGEKLFF. The chain recombines TRBV5-6 with TRBJ1-4; the D is unclear. Trimming cost V 3 bases and J 8 bases, with 11 bases left between them. CDR3 length equals 13 residues. Per germline, CDR1 SGHDT and CDR2 YYEEEE.

This clonotype occurred many times. This sequence joins TRBV4-3 and TRBJ1-4; TRBD1 agrees at 7 bases. Germline V lookup: CDR1 LGHNA, CDR2 YSLEER. The CDR3 is made up of 16 amino acids. V dropped 0 bases and J dropped 5; count of bases not matched to a gene: 6. The CDR3 spells CASSQDGTVLNEKLFF. CDR3 sequence (DNA): TGCGCCAGCAGCCAAGATGGGACAGTGCTGAATGAAAAACTGTTTTTT.

The chain has TRBV20-1 and TRBJ1-1; the match to TRBD1 covers 9 bases. The CDR3 has 13 amino acids. The V gene's germline CDR1 is DFQATT and CDR2 SNEGSKA (reference sequence). The J segment lost 1 base and the V segment lost 5 bases, leaving 2 bases of the junction unmatched. DNA of the CDR3: TGCAGTGCTGAGGGACAGGGGAACACTGAAGCTTTCTTT. Its protein product is CSAEGQGNTEAFF.

DNA for the CDR3: TGTGCCTGGAGCCGCCTGGGGGACAGGGTCGCTGAAGCTTTCTTT. Translating gives CAWSRLGDRVAEAFF. This sequence joins TRBV30 and TRBJ1-1, with 9 nucleotides matching TRBD1. This CDR3 contains 15 residues. J gave up 6 bases and V 3 bases, and 11 bases lay outside the gene matches. CDR1 is GTSNPN and CDR2 is SVGIG in the germline V gene (reference sequence).

CDR3 DNA: TGCGCCAGCAGCTTGAGGCCGATAGGGTGGGCCAATGAGCAGTTCTTC. Translating it yields CASSLRPIGWANEQFF. The chain recombines TRBV5-1 with TRBJ2-1; D unresolved. This CDR3 spans 16 amino acids. V lost 1 base and J 6 bases, leaving 17 bases between the germline ends. CDR1 SGHRS and CDR2 YFSETQ come from the germline V gene.

This clonotype was recorded a few times. The chain employs TRBV23-1 and TRBJ2-1; 8 nucleotides agree with TRBD2. TRBV23-1 counts as an open reading frame of uncertain function. J was trimmed by 7 bases and V by 6 bases; bases with no gene match: 11. The CDR3 contains 15 residues. In DNA, the CDR3 is TGCGCCAGCAGCCGCAAAAAAGCGGGGGAGAATGAGCAGTTCTTC. Translating it yields CASSRKKAGENEQFF.

This clonotype was detected ten times or more. This chain uses TRBV6-5 with TRBJ1-2; the D gene is possibly TRBD1 (5 bases). CDR1 and CDR2 from the germline V gene are MNHEY and SVGAGI. Trimming took 0 bases from V and 4 from J, leaving 9 bases between them. The CDR3 loop spans 14 amino acids. CDR3 sequence: CASSYSGDPYGYTF. The CDR3 region has the DNA TGTGCCAGCAGTTACTCGGGGGATCCCTATGGCTACACCTTC.